Shown below are 27 T cell receptor beta chains from a single sample sequenced in a study of blood T cell repertoires in COVID-19. The method was immunoSEQ multiplex PCR; TCRdb's version includes in-frame clones alone and lacks a portion of them. The sample has about 62,000 clones, roughly 92% seen once. Sequencing input: peripheral blood. Receptors originate from a human donor in a cohort sampled during active COVID-19.

This chain connects TRBV13 to TRBJ1-1; D unresolved. This CDR3 has 11 residues. V lost 7 bases, J lost 2 bases, and 5 bases lay in between. The germline gives CDR1 PRHDT, CDR2 FYEKMQ (reference sequence). DNA for the CDR3: TGTGCCAGCACCTACAACACTGAAGCTTTCTTT. This encodes CASTYNTEAFF. Supplemented by reference TRBV13 and TRBJ1-1, the full variable domain reads AAGVIQSPRHLIKEKRETATLKCYPIPRHDTVYWYQQGPGQDPQFLISFYEKMQSDKGSIPDRFSAQQFSDYHSELNMSSLELGDSALYFCASTYNTEAFFGQGTRLTVV.

This clone was seen only once. V and J are TRBV9 and TRBJ1-6; D remains ambiguous. This CDR3 has 15 residues. V lost 0 bases and J lost 1, with 5 bases in between. In germline, CDR1 is SGDLS, CDR2 YYNGEE. CDR3 nucleotides: TGTGCCAGCAGCGTAGGCGCGTCCTATAATTCACCCCTCCACTTT. Protein: CASSVGASYNSPLHF.

J is TRBJ2-3 and V is TRBV9; the D gene is possibly TRBD2 (5 bases). The V end was cut by 4 bases, the J end by 0 bases, with 15 bases between. The CDR3 is 16 amino acids. Germline CDR1 is SGDLS and CDR2 is YYNGEE. The CDR3 DNA sequence: TGTGCCAGCAGCCCTCTAGCCTCAAAAAGCACAGATACGCAGTATTTT. This gives the protein CASSPLASKSTDTQYF.

This chain connects TRBV5-4 to TRBJ2-2; TRBD1 matches 8 bases. CDR3 length equals 16 residues. CDR1 and CDR2 (germline): SGHNT, YYREEE (reference sequence). Trimming took 4 bases from V and 4 from J; bases not matched to a gene: 9. In DNA, the CDR3 is TGTGCCAGCAGCGCGAGACAGGGGCGGGTCACCGGGGAGCTGTTTTTT. It translates to CASSARQGRVTGELFF.

This rearrangement joins TRBV19 to TRBJ2-1, with 7 bases lining up with TRBD2. J lost 8 bases, V lost 9 bases, and 7 bases had no gene match. CDR3 size: 12 residues. Germline assignment: CDR1 LNHDA and CDR2 SQIVND (reference sequence). The CDR3 sequence: CARRLAPHEQFF. DNA of the CDR3: TGTGCCAGACGACTAGCCCCTCATGAGCAGTTCTTC.

The chain recombines TRBV5-1 with TRBJ2-5; 8 bases line up with TRBD2. V lost 1 base to trimming and J lost 2 bases; unmatched junction nucleotides: 10. Germline V gene sequence: CDR1 SGHRS, CDR2 YFSETQ. CDR3 length: 17 residues. The CDR3 spells CASSLSVLSGGQETQYF. DNA for the CDR3: TGCGCCAGCAGCTTGTCCGTCCTCTCGGGAGGGCAAGAGACCCAGTACTTC.

The V gene is TRBV6-5, the J gene TRBJ2-2; 9 bases line up with TRBD1. Trimming cost V 10 bases and J 4 bases; bases outside gene matches: 4. CDR3 length equals 13 residues. The germline V gene has CDR1 MNHEY and CDR2 SVGAGI. DNA for the CDR3: TGTGCCACCAGACAGGGGGGCACCGGGGAGCTGTTTTTT. Translated, it gives CATRQGGTGELFF.

The J gene is TRBJ2-7, the V gene TRBV7-8, with D possibly TRBD2 on 7 matching bases. The CDR3 totals 16 residues. The germline V and J ends were trimmed by 2 bases and 3 bases, with 17 bases remaining between them. Germline V gene data show CDR1 as SGHVS and CDR2 as FQNEAQ. The CDR3 DNA is TGTGCCAGCAGCTTATGGGAGGGGGGAAGTAGCTACGAGCAGTACTTC. Translating gives CASSLWEGGSSYEQYF.

J is TRBJ1-6 and V is TRBV14; D might be TRBD1 (6 bases). The V end lost 1 base, the J end lost 10 bases, and 20 bases lay between the germline ends. This CDR3 has 17 amino acids. CDR1 and CDR2 from the germline V gene are SGHDN and FVKESK. The CDR3 sequence: CASSQGGLLRGVSPLHF. In DNA, the CDR3 is TGTGCCAGCAGCCAAGGGGGGCTCTTGAGAGGGGTGTCACCCCTCCACTTT.

The rearrangement uses TRBV5-1 and TRBJ2-1; 8 positions match TRBD2. In germline, CDR1 is SGHRS, CDR2 YFSETQ. Trimming cost V 2 bases and J 6 bases; bases outside gene matches: 10. This CDR3 contains 16 residues. CDR3 sequence (DNA): TGCGCCAGCAGCTTCCGGAGGCGGGAGGACGGCAATGAGCAGTTCTTC. Translation: CASSFRRREDGNEQFF. The full variable domain, in which reference TRBV5-1 and TRBJ2-1 provide the parts outside the CDR3, is KAGVTQTPRYLIKTRGQQVTLSCSPISGHRSVSWYQQTPGQGLQFLFEYFSETQRNKGNFPGRFSGRQFSNSRSEMNVSTLELGDSALYLCASSFRRREDGNEQFFGPGTRLTVL.

This clone was recorded only once. The V gene is TRBV7-8, the J gene TRBJ2-2; TRBD1 matches 7 bases. Germline V gene data show CDR1 as SGHVS and CDR2 as FQNEAQ. The CDR3 contains 12 residues. Germline trimming cut 5 bases from V and 10 bases from J; bases unmatched to any gene: 4. CDR3 bases: TGTGCCAGCAGCCGACAGGGCACGGAGCTGTTTTTT. It is translated as CASSRQGTELFF.

This sequence joins TRBV6-6 and TRBJ1-2, with D possibly being TRBD1 (5 bases). CDR3 size: 13 residues. Per germline, CDR1 MNHNY and CDR2 SVGAGI (reference sequence). V gave up 6 bases and J gave up 2 bases, with 10 bases separating them. CDR3 sequence: CASSIDSNYGYTF. DNA of the CDR3: TGTGCCAGCAGCATAGACAGCAACTATGGCTACACCTTC.

V usage is TRBV11-2 and J usage is TRBJ2-3, with TRBD2 identical over 12 bases. The germline V gene encodes CDR1 SGHAT and CDR2 FQNNGV. J gave up 6 bases and V 1 base, and 5 bases lay outside the gene matches. The CDR3 totals 16 residues. The CDR3 sequence: CASSLARLAGADTQYF. The DNA of the CDR3 is TGTGCCAGCAGCTTAGCAAGACTAGCGGGGGCGGATACGCAGTATTTT.

This sequence joins TRBV19 and TRBJ2-3; D ambiguous. With 3 bases removed from V and 0 bases from J, the gap between germline ends came to 7 bases. This CDR3 spans 14 amino acids. Germline-derived CDR1 and CDR2 are LNHDA and SQIVND (reference sequence). The DNA of the CDR3 is TGTGCCAGTAGTATCGAGCTTAGCACAGATACGCAGTATTTT. It specifies CASSIELSTDTQYF.

The rearrangement uses TRBV19 and TRBJ1-1; tentative D call: TRBD1 (6 bases). CDR1 and CDR2 (germline): LNHDA, SQIVND (reference sequence). The CDR3 runs 13 residues. The V gene lost 7 bases and the J gene lost 3 bases, with 12 bases spanning the gap. The CDR3 here is CASMGQYYTEAFF. The CDR3 nucleotides are TGTGCCAGTATGGGACAATACTACACTGAAGCTTTCTTT.

The V call is TRBV7-2, the J call TRBJ1-4, with a tentative D call TRBD1 (5 bases). V was shortened by 8 bases and J by 3 bases, with 10 bases between the two germline ends. Germline assignment: CDR1 SGHTA and CDR2 FQGNSA. This CDR3 contains 13 residues. CDR3 DNA: TGTGCCAGCCGCCTGGGGCCTAATGAAAAACTGTTTTTT. It specifies CASRLGPNEKLFF.

This chain connects TRBV7-2 to TRBJ1-4; TRBD1 might be the D (5 bases). Germline-derived CDR1 and CDR2 are SGHTA and FQGNSA. The CDR3 is 13 amino acids. V was cut by 8 bases and J by 8 bases, with 15 bases left in between. CDR3 nucleotides: TGTGCCAGCGGCGTGAGGGGAGGGGAAAAACTGTTTTTT. This codes for CASGVRGGEKLFF. The full variable domain, its missing parts supplied by reference TRBV7-2 and TRBJ1-4, is GAGVSQSPSNKVTEKGKDVELRCDPISGHTALYWYRQSLGQGLEFLIYFQGNSAPDKSGLPSDRFSAERTGGSVSTLTIQRTQQEDSAVYLCASGVRGGEKLFFGSGTQLSVL.

The chain couples TRBV7-9 to TRBJ1-1, with 7 bases that match TRBD1. The germline V gene encodes CDR1 SEHNR and CDR2 FQNEAQ (reference sequence). CDR3 size: 15 residues. The V gene end was trimmed by 5 bases and the J gene end by 0 bases; junction bases not matched to a gene: 6. Written as DNA, the CDR3 is TGTGCCAGCAGCAGGGGACAGTTCATGAACACTGAAGCTTTCTTT. This encodes CASSRGQFMNTEAFF.

V and J are TRBV5-1 and TRBJ2-1; 8 bases are a match to TRBD2. The CDR3 totals 16 residues. Germline loops: CDR1 SGHRS, CDR2 YFSETQ. Trimming removed 6 bases from V and 9 bases from J; junction bases left unmatched: 17. The DNA for the CDR3 is TGCGCCAGCAACCGGGTCGGCACTAGCGGAGTCACTGAGCAGTTCTTC. Translating gives CASNRVGTSGVTEQFF.

DNA of the CDR3: TGTGCCAGCCAATCGAACACCGGGGAGCTGTTTTTT. Its translation is CASQSNTGELFF. The chain couples TRBV6-5 to TRBJ2-2; D gene unclear. Germline V gives CDR1 MNHEY, CDR2 SVGAGI. The germline V and J ends were trimmed by 8 bases and 0 bases, with 4 bases remaining between them. The CDR3 sequence is 12 residues long.

The rearrangement joins TRBV6-5 to TRBJ1-1; no clear D gene. Germline assignment: CDR1 MNHEY and CDR2 SVGAGI. V lost 0 bases and J 0 bases, leaving 11 bases between the germline ends. There are 16 residues in the CDR3. The CDR3 spells CASSYSIHSMNTEAFF. CDR3 sequence (DNA): TGTGCCAGCAGTTACTCGATTCACAGCATGAACACTGAAGCTTTCTTT.

The CDR3 DNA sequence: TGTGCCAGCAGTCCCGGGGTCATCTATGAGCAGTTCTTC. Translation: CASSPGVIYEQFF. The J gene is TRBJ2-1, the V gene TRBV2; possibly TRBD2 for D (5 bases). V was clipped by 5 bases and J by 8 bases, with 13 bases between them. Per the germline V gene, CDR1 is SNHLY and CDR2 is FYNNEI. This CDR3 has 13 amino acids.

The V gene is TRBV27, the J gene TRBJ1-2, with D possibly TRBD1 on 5 matching bases. The V and J ends lost 6 bases and 8 bases respectively, with 16 bases between them. Germline lookup yields CDR1 MNHEY and CDR2 SMNVEV (reference sequence). CDR3 length: 13 residues. The CDR3 region has the DNA TGTGCCAGCAGCAACGGGGGGGTAGGCGGCTACACCTTC. Translated, it gives CASSNGGVGGYTF.

This chain connects TRBV10-3 to TRBJ1-6; D not resolved. CDR1 is ENHRY, CDR2 SYGVKD, per germline. The CDR3 spans 13 residues. V was cut by 10 bases and J by 7 bases, with 14 bases left in between. CDR3 coding DNA: TGTGCCAGCCACTTTTCGGAGAATTCACCCCTCCACTTT. This gives the protein CASHFSENSPLHF.

The chain is built from TRBV19 and TRBJ2-1, with D possibly matching TRBD1 (5 bases). Germline loops: CDR1 LNHDA, CDR2 SQIVND (reference sequence). The CDR3 contains 14 residues. With 3 bases removed from V and 0 bases from J, the gap between germline ends came to 6 bases. The CDR3 region has the DNA TGTGCCAGTAGTATTAGGGGCTCCTACAATGAGCAGTTCTTC. Translation: CASSIRGSYNEQFF.

This chain joins TRBV12-3 or TRBV12-4 and TRBJ2-7; D gene uncertain. Trimming removed 1 base at V and 3 bases at J, with 7 bases between. This CDR3 has 13 residues. The CDR3 is CASSLGQIYEQYF. CDR3 sequence (DNA): TGTGCCAGCAGTTTAGGTCAAATCTACGAGCAGTACTTC.

This clone has more than one count but fewer than ten. The genes are TRBV3-1 (or the pseudogene TRBV3-2) and TRBJ2-7; possible D gene TRBD2, 5 bases. Trimming took off 1 base at V and 7 bases at J, with 20 bases between the two ends. The CDR3 extends over 16 amino acids. Germline V gene sequence: CDR1 LGHDT, CDR2 YNNKEL (reference sequence). In DNA form, the CDR3 reads TGTGCCAGCAGCCAAGGGTCCGGACTTCCCTCTCGGGAGCAGTACTTC. Encoded protein: CASSQGSGLPSREQYF.